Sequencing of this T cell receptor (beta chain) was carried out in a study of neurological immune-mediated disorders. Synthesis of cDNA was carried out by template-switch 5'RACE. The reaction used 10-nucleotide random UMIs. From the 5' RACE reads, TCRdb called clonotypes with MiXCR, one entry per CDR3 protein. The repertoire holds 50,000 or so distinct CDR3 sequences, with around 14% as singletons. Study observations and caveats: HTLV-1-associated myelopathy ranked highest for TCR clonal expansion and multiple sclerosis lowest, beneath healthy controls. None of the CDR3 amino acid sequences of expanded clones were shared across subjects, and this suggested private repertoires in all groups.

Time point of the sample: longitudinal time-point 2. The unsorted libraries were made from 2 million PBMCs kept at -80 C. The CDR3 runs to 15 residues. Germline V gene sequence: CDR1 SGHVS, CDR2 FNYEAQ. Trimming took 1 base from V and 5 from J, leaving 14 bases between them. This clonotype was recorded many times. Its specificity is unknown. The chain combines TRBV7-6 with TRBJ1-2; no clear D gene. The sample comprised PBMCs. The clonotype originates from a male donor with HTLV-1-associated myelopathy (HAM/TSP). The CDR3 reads CASSLVAGPAYGYTF. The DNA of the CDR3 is TGTGCCAGCAGCTTAGTTGCAGGCCCGGCTTATGGCTACACCTTC. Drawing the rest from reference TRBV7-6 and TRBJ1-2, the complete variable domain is GAGVSQSPRYKVTKRGQDVALRCDPISGHVSLYWYRQALGQGPEFLTYFNYEAQQDKSGLPNDRFSAERPEGSISTLTIQRTEQRDSAMYRCASSLVAGPAYGYTFGSGTRLTVV.